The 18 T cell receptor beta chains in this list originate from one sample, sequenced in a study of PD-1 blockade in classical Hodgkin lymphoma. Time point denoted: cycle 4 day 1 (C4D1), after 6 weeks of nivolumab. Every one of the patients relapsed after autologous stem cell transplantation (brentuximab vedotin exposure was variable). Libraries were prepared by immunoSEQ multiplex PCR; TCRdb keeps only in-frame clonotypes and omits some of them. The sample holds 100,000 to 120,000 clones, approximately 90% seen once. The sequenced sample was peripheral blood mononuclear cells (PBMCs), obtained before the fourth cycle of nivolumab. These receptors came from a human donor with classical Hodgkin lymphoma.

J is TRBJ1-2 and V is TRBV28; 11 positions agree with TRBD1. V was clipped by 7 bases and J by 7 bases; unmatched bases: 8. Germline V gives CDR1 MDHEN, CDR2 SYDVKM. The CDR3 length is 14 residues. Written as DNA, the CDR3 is TGTGCCAGCAACCCGGGGGACAGGGGGTCTGGCTACACCTTC. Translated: CASNPGDRGSGYTF.

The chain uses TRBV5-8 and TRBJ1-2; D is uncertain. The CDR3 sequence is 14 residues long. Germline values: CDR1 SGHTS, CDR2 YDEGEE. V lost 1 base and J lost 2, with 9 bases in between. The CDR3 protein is CASSLRRPNYGYTF. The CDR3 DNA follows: TGTGCCAGCAGCTTGCGCCGACCCAACTATGGCTACACCTTC.

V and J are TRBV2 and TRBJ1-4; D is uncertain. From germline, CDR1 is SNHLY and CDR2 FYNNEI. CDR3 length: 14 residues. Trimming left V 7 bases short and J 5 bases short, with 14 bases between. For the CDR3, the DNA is TGTGCCAGCAATAGTGGTAGGGAGAATGAAAAACTGTTTTTT. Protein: CASNSGRENEKLFF. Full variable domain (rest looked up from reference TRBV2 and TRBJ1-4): EPEVTQTPSHQVTQMGQEVILRCVPISNHLYFYWYRQILGQKVEFLVSFYNNEISEKSEIFDDQFSVERPDGSNFTLKIRSTKLEDSAMYFCASNSGRENEKLFFGSGTQLSVL.

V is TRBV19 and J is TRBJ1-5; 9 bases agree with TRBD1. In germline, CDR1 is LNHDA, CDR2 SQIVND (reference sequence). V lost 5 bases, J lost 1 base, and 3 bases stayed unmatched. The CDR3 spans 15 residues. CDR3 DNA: TGTGCCAGTAGTGGGGACAGGGTAAGCAATCAGCCCCAGCATTTT. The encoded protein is CASSGDRVSNQPQHF.

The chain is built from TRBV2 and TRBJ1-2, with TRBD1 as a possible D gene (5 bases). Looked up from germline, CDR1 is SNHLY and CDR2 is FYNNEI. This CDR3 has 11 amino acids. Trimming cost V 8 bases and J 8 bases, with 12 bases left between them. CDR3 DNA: TGTGCCAGCTTCGGGGGGGAAGGCTACACCTTC. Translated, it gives CASFGGEGYTF.

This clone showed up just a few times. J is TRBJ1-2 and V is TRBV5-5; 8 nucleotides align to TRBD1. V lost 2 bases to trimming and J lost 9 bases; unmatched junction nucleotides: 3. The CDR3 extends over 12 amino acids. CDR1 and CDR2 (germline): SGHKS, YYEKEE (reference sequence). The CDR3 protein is CASSFGQGSYTF. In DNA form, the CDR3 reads TGTGCCAGCAGCTTCGGACAGGGAAGCTACACCTTC.

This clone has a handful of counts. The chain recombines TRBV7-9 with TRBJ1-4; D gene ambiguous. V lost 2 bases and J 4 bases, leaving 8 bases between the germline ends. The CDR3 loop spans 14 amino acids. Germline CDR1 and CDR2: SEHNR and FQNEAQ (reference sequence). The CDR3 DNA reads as TGTGCCAGCAGCTTACAGTCTAATAATGAAAAACTGTTTTTT. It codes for CASSLQSNNEKLFF.

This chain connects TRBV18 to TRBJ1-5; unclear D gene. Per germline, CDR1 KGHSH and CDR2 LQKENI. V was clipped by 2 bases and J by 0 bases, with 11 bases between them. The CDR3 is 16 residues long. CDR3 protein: CASSPERLSSNQPQHF. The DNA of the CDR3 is TGTGCCAGCTCACCAGAGAGGCTTAGTAGCAATCAGCCCCAGCATTTT.

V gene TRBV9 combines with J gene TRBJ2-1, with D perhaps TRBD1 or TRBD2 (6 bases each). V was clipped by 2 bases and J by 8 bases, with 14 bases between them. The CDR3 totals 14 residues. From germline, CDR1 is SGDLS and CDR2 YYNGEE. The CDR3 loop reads CASSVARGDDEQFF. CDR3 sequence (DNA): TGTGCCAGCAGCGTGGCTAGGGGGGACGATGAGCAGTTCTTC.

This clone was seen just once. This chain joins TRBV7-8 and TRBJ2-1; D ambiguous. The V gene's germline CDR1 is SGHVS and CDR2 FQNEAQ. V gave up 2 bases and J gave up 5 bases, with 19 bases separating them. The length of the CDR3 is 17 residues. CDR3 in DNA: TGTGCCAGCAGCTTAACCCAGGCAGCAGATTACGACAATGAGCAGTTCTTC. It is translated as CASSLTQAADYDNEQFF.

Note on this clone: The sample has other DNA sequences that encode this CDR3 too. This CDR3 reads CASSLAGSYEQYF. For the CDR3, the DNA is TGTGCCAGCAGCTTGGCTGGATCCTACGAGCAGTACTTC. V gene TRBV5-6 combines with J gene TRBJ2-7; D uncertain. The CDR3 length is 13 residues. Germline CDR1 reads SGHDT; CDR2 reads YYEEEE. The V end was cut by 0 bases, the J end by 1 base, with 5 bases between.

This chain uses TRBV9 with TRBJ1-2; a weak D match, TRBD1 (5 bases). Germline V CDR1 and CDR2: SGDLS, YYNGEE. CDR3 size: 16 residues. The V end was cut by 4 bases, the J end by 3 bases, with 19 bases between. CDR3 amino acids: CASSPVNPGAHYGYTF. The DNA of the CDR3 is TGTGCCAGCAGCCCAGTCAATCCCGGGGCGCACTATGGCTACACCTTC.

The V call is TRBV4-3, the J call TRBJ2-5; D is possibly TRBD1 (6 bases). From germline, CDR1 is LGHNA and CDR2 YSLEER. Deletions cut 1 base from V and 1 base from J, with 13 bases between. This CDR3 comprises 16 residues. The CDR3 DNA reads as TGCGCCAGCAGCCAAGGTTTGAACAGGGCCCAAGAGACCCAGTACTTC. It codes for CASSQGLNRAQETQYF.

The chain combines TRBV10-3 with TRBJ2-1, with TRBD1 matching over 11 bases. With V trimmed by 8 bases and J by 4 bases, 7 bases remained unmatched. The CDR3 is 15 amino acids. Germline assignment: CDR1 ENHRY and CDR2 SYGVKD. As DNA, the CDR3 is TGTGCCATCGGAATTTGGGACAGGGGGTACAATGAGCAGTTCTTC. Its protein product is CAIGIWDRGYNEQFF.

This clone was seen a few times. The CDR3 here is CASDRAGRYNEQFF. CDR3 in DNA: TGTGCCAGCGACCGAGCCGGACGATACAATGAGCAGTTCTTC. V and J are TRBV7-9 and TRBJ2-1, with unresolved D. Per the germline V gene, CDR1 is SEHNR and CDR2 is FQNEAQ (reference sequence). With 8 bases removed from V and 4 bases from J, the gap between germline ends came to 15 bases. CDR3 length: 14 amino acids. Looking up the rest from reference TRBV7-9 and TRBJ2-1 gives the full variable domain: DTGVSQNPRHKITKRGQNVTFRCDPISEHNRLYWYRQTLGQGPEFLTYFQNEAQLEKSRLLSDRFSAERPKGSFSTLEIQRTEQGDSAMYLCASDRAGRYNEQFFGPGTRLTVL.

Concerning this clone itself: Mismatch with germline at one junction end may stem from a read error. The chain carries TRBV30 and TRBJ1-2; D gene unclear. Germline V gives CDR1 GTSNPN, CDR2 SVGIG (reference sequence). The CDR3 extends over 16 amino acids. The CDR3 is CARSVSLGGYYEGYTF. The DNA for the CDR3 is TGTGCCCGGAGTGTATCCCTCGGCGGCTACTACGAAGGCTACACCTTC. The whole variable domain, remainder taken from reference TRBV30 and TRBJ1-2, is SQTIHQWPATLVQPVGSPLSLECTVEGTSNPNLYWYRQAAGRGLQLLFYSVGIGQISSEVPQNLSASRPQDRQFILSSKKLLLSDSGFYLCARSVSLGGYYEGYTFGSGTRLTVV.

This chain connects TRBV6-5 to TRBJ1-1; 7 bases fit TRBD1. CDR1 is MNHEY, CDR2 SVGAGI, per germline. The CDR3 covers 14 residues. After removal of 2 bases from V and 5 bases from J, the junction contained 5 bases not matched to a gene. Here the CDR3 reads CASSYRQGFTEAFF. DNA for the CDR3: TGTGCCAGCAGTTACCGACAGGGTTTTACTGAAGCTTTCTTT.

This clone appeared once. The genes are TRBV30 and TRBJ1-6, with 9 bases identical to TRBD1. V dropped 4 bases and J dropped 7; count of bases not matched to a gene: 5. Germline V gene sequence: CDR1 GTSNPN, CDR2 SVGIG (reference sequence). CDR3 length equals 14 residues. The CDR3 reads CAWTGGQGNSPLHF. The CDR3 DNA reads TGTGCCTGGACCGGGGGACAGGGCAATTCACCCCTCCACTTT. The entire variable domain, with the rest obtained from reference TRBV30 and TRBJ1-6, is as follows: SQTIHQWPATLVQPVGSPLSLECTVEGTSNPNLYWYRQAAGRGLQLLFYSVGIGQISSEVPQNLSASRPQDRQFILSSKKLLLSDSGFYLCAWTGGQGNSPLHFGNGTRLTVT.